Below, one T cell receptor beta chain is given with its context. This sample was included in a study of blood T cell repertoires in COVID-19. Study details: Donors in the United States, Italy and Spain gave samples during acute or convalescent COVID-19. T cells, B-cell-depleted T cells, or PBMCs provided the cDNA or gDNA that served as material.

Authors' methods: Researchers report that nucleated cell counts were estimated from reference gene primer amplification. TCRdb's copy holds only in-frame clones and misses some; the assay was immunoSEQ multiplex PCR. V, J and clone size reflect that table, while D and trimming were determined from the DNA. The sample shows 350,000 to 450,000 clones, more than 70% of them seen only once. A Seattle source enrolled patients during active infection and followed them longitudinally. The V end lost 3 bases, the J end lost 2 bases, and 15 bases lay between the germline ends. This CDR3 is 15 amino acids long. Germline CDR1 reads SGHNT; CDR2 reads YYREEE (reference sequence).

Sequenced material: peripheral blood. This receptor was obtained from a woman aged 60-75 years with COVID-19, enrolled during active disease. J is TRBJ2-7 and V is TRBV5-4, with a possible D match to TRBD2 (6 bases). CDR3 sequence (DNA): TGTGCCAGCAGCTACCCGGGACTGGTAACCTACGAGCAGTACTTC. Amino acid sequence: CASSYPGLVTYEQYF.